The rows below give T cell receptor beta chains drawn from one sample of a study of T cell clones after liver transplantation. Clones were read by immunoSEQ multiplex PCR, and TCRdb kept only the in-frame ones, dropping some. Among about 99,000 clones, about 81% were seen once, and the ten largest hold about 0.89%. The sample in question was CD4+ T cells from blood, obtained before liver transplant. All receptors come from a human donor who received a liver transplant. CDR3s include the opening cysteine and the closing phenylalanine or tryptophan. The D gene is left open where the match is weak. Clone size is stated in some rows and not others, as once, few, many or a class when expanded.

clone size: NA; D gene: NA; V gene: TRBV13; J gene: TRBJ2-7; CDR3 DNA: TGTGCCAGCAGTTTTTCAGGGGGGTCCTACGAGCAGTACTTC; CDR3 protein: CASSFSGGSYEQYF
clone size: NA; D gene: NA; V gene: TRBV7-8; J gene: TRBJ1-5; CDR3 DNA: TGTGCCAGCAGCTTAGCACTGGGCAATCAGCCCCAGCATTTT; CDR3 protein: CASSLALGNQPQHF
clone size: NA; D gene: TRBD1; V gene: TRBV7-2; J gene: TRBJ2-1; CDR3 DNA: TGTGCCAGCAGCTTAGTGGGACAGGCGTACAATGAGCAGTTCTTC; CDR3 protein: CASSLVGQAYNEQFF
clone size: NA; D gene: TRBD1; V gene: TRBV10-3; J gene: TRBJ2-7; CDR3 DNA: TGTGCCATCAGAAGGGACAGGGAGGGGTCCTACGAGCAGTACTTC; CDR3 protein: CAIRRDREGSYEQYF
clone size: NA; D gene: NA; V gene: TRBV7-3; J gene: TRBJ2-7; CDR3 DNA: TGTGCCAGCAGCGCTTACAGTAAGCCCTACGAGCAGTACTTC; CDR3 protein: CASSAYSKPYEQYF
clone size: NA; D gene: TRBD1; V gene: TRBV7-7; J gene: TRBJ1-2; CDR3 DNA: TGTGCCAGCAGCCTAAAAAGCCCGGGACAGGGGGCGCCTTACACCTTC; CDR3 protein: CASSLKSPGQGAPYTF
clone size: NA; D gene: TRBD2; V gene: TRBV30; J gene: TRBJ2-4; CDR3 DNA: TGTGCCTGGAGCGGACTAGCGAAAAGGGGCGCCAAAAACATTCAGTACTTC; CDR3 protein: CAWSGLAKRGAKNIQYF
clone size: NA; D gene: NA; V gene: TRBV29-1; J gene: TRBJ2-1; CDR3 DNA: TGCAGCGTCATATTAAGGGATGAGCAGTTCTTC; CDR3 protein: CSVILRDEQFF
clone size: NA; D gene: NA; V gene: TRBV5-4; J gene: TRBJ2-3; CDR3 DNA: TGTGCCAGCACCGACCCCTCACGACCAAAAGATACGCAGTATTTT; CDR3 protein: CASTDPSRPKDTQYF
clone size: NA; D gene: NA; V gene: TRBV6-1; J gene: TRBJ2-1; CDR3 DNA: TGTGCCAGCAGCGAGCGACTAGGGGGCTACAATGAGCAGTTCTTC; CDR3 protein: CASSERLGGYNEQFF
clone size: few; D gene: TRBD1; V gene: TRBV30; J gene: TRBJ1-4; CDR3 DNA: TGTGCCATCCCGGGACAGGGAGGAAAACTGTTTTTT; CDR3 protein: CAIPGQGGKLFF
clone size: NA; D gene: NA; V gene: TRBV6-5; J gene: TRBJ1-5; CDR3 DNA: TGTGCCAGCAGTTCCTATGGGAGCAATCAGCCCCAGCATTTT; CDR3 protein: CASSSYGSNQPQHF
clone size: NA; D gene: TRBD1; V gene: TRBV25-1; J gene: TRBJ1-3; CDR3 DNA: TGTGCCAGCAGGCACACAGGGGGCTCTGGAAACACCATATATTTT; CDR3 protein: CASRHTGGSGNTIYF
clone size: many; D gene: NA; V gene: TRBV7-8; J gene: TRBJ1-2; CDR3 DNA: TGTGCCAGCAGCGGTGGGGCAGGAGGGGGCTACACCTTC; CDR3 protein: CASSGGAGGGYTF
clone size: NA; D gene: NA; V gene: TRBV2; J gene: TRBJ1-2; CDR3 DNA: TGTGCCAGCAGTGCTGGTAAGCCCTATGGCTACACCTTC; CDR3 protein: CASSAGKPYGYTF